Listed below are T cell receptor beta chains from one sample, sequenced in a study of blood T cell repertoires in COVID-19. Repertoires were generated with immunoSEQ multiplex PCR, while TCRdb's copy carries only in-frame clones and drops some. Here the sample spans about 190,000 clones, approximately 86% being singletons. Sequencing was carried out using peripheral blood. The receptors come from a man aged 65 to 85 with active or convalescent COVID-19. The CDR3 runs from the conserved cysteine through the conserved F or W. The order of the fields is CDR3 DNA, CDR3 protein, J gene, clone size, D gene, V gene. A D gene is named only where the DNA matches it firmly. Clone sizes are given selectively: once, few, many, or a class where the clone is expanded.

CDR3nt: TGCGCCAGCAGCACGGGACAGGAGTCCTACAATGAGCAGTTCTTC; CDR3aa: CASSTGQESYNEQFF; j_gene: TRBJ2-1; abundance: once; d_gene: TRBD1; v_gene: TRBV5-1
CDR3nt: TGTGCCAGCAGTTCAAGCTGGGGCCAATACGAGCAGTACTTC; CDR3aa: CASSSSWGQYEQYF; j_gene: TRBJ2-7; abundance: once; d_gene: .; v_gene: TRBV6-5
CDR3nt: TGTGCCAGCAGCTTAGCAAGGAGCGGGAGGGATACGCAGTATTTT; CDR3aa: CASSLARSGRDTQYF; j_gene: TRBJ2-3; abundance: .; d_gene: TRBD2; v_gene: TRBV7-2
CDR3nt: TGTGCCTGGAGTGGAGGGACTAGCGGGAGGGTCTACAATGAGCAGTTCTTC; CDR3aa: CAWSGGTSGRVYNEQFF; j_gene: TRBJ2-1; abundance: few; d_gene: TRBD2; v_gene: TRBV30
CDR3nt: TGTGCCAGCAGCCCTCCAGGGGGATGGAACACTGAAGCTTTCTTT; CDR3aa: CASSPPGGWNTEAFF; j_gene: TRBJ1-1; abundance: .; d_gene: TRBD1; v_gene: TRBV14
CDR3nt: TGTGCCAGCAGCCAAGAGAGCCTACCTGGGAGGAATTGTGATCAGCCCCAGCATTTT; CDR3aa: CASSQESLPGRNCDQPQHF; j_gene: TRBJ1-5; abundance: .; d_gene: .; v_gene: TRBV3-1/TRBV3-2
CDR3nt: TGTGCCAGCAGCTCCCGGGACAGCACTAATGAAAAACTGTTTTTT; CDR3aa: CASSSRDSTNEKLFF; j_gene: TRBJ1-4; abundance: .; d_gene: TRBD1; v_gene: TRBV11-2
CDR3nt: TGTGCCACCAGCAGAGTGGGGGGGAGGGAAGAGACCCAGTACTTC; CDR3aa: CATSRVGGREETQYF; j_gene: TRBJ2-5; abundance: once; d_gene: TRBD2; v_gene: TRBV15
CDR3nt: TGTGCCACCAGTGCCGACACAGGGCCGACGCAGTTCTTC; CDR3aa: CATSADTGPTQFF; j_gene: TRBJ2-1; abundance: .; d_gene: .; v_gene: TRBV24-1
CDR3nt: TGTGCCAGTAGTAACAGGGGACAAGCGGCAGTCTACAATGAGCAGTTCTTC; CDR3aa: CASSNRGQAAVYNEQFF; j_gene: TRBJ2-1; abundance: .; d_gene: TRBD1; v_gene: TRBV19
CDR3nt: TGTGCCAGCAGGGACAGCCCCTACGAGCAGTACTTC; CDR3aa: CASRDSPYEQYF; j_gene: TRBJ2-7; abundance: .; d_gene: .; v_gene: TRBV21-1
CDR3nt: TGTGCCAGCAGTTCGATACAGGGGGGCAATCAGCCCCAGCATTTT; CDR3aa: CASSSIQGGNQPQHF; j_gene: TRBJ1-5; abundance: .; d_gene: TRBD1; v_gene: TRBV6-6
CDR3nt: TGTGCCAGCAGCGCCACCACTAGACCGGAAGAGACCCAGTACTTC; CDR3aa: CASSATTRPEETQYF; j_gene: TRBJ2-5; abundance: .; d_gene: .; v_gene: TRBV9
CDR3nt: TGTGCCAGCAGGCATCAAGGTACTAGCGGGGCTCCATCCTACAATGAGCAGTTCTTC; CDR3aa: CASRHQGTSGAPSYNEQFF; j_gene: TRBJ2-1; abundance: few; d_gene: TRBD2; v_gene: TRBV27
CDR3nt: TGTGCCAGCAGCTCTCGTAGCTTTCCTATGAACACTGAAGCTTTCTTT; CDR3aa: CASSSRSFPMNTEAFF; j_gene: TRBJ1-1; abundance: .; d_gene: .; v_gene: TRBV5-8
CDR3nt: TGCAGTGCTAGTAGTGAGGTGGGGGGATATGGAGAGACCCAGTACTTC; CDR3aa: CSASSEVGGYGETQYF; j_gene: TRBJ2-5; abundance: .; d_gene: .; v_gene: TRBV20-1
CDR3nt: TGTGCCAGCAGCTCCGGGACAGGGGTGGGTGGCTACACCTTC; CDR3aa: CASSSGTGVGGYTF; j_gene: TRBJ1-2; abundance: .; d_gene: TRBD1; v_gene: TRBV7-9
CDR3nt: TGTGCCAGCAGCTTGTTCCCGGAACGGCGGGAAAAACTGTTTTTT; CDR3aa: CASSLFPERREKLFF; j_gene: TRBJ1-4; abundance: .; d_gene: .; v_gene: TRBV5-4
CDR3nt: TGCGCCAGCAGCCCGCGGACAGATCCTTCCTACGAGCAGTACTTC; CDR3aa: CASSPRTDPSYEQYF; j_gene: TRBJ2-7; abundance: .; d_gene: .; v_gene: TRBV5-1
CDR3nt: TGTGCCAGCACGGGCGGGGGGGTGGATACGCAGTATTTT; CDR3aa: CASTGGGVDTQYF; j_gene: TRBJ2-3; abundance: .; d_gene: TRBD2; v_gene: TRBV9
CDR3nt: TGTGCCAGTAGTAGCAGGGGGCAAACCTACGAGCAGTACTTC; CDR3aa: CASSSRGQTYEQYF; j_gene: TRBJ2-7; abundance: once; d_gene: TRBD1; v_gene: TRBV19
CDR3nt: TGTGCCAGCAGCTTAGTGGAGGGCCGGGAGACCCAGTACTTC; CDR3aa: CASSLVEGRETQYF; j_gene: TRBJ2-5; abundance: .; d_gene: .; v_gene: TRBV7-9
CDR3nt: TGTGCCAGCAGTTTTCAGGGTACTAACTATGGCTACACCTTC; CDR3aa: CASSFQGTNYGYTF; j_gene: TRBJ1-2; abundance: .; d_gene: .; v_gene: TRBV27
CDR3nt: TGTGCCAGCAGTGAATACTCCAGACAAGAGACCCAGTACTTC; CDR3aa: CASSEYSRQETQYF; j_gene: TRBJ2-5; abundance: .; d_gene: .; v_gene: TRBV25-1
CDR3nt: TGTGCCAGCAGCGTAGGCAGTAACACTGAAGCTTTCTTT; CDR3aa: CASSVGSNTEAFF; j_gene: TRBJ1-1; abundance: .; d_gene: .; v_gene: TRBV9
CDR3nt: TGTGCCTGGGCGGGAGGCCCGACTTCCGGCAATGAGCAGTTCTTC; CDR3aa: CAWAGGPTSGNEQFF; j_gene: TRBJ2-1; abundance: .; d_gene: TRBD2; v_gene: TRBV30
CDR3nt: TGTGCCAGCTCACCACCTAGGGGAATAAACACTGAAGCTTTCTTT; CDR3aa: CASSPPRGINTEAFF; j_gene: TRBJ1-1; abundance: .; d_gene: .; v_gene: TRBV18
CDR3nt: TGTGCCAGCAGTTTATGGGCAGGCTACGAGCAGTACTTC; CDR3aa: CASSLWAGYEQYF; j_gene: TRBJ2-7; abundance: once; d_gene: .; v_gene: TRBV27
CDR3nt: TGTGCCAGCATCAGTGTGCGGGGTCTCGCCAACGCTGAAGCTTTCTTT; CDR3aa: CASISVRGLANAEAFF; j_gene: TRBJ1-1; abundance: .; d_gene: .; v_gene: TRBV28
CDR3nt: TGCGCCAGCAGTGACCGGGGGGGGGAGCTGTTTTTT; CDR3aa: CASSDRGGELFF; j_gene: TRBJ2-2; abundance: .; d_gene: .; v_gene: TRBV10-2
CDR3nt: TGTGCCAGCAGCTTAGACCAGGGTGAGATGTATGGCTACACCTTC; CDR3aa: CASSLDQGEMYGYTF; j_gene: TRBJ1-2; abundance: .; d_gene: .; v_gene: TRBV7-2
CDR3nt: TGCGCCAGCAGCCCAGACAGGGACTCACCCCTCCACTTT; CDR3aa: CASSPDRDSPLHF; j_gene: TRBJ1-6; abundance: .; d_gene: TRBD1; v_gene: TRBV5-1
CDR3nt: TGTGCCAGCAGGCCGGACAGGATGCGAGAGACCCAGTACTTC; CDR3aa: CASRPDRMRETQYF; j_gene: TRBJ2-5; abundance: few; d_gene: TRBD1; v_gene: TRBV2
CDR3nt: TGTGCCAGCAGACCCAGGGGGACGGGGTATGGCTACACCTTC; CDR3aa: CASRPRGTGYGYTF; j_gene: TRBJ1-2; abundance: few; d_gene: TRBD1; v_gene: TRBV28
CDR3nt: TGTGCCAGCAGCAATAGCGGGGGGGCCTTAGAGACCCAGTACTTC; CDR3aa: CASSNSGGALETQYF; j_gene: TRBJ2-5; abundance: medium-sized; d_gene: TRBD2; v_gene: TRBV7-2
CDR3nt: TGCGCCAGCAGCTTGGAGGCAGGGCGAGGCACTGAAGCTTTCTTT; CDR3aa: CASSLEAGRGTEAFF; j_gene: TRBJ1-1; abundance: .; d_gene: .; v_gene: TRBV5-1
CDR3nt: TGTGCCACCCGGGATTTGAAATCGGGAAACACCATATATTTT; CDR3aa: CATRDLKSGNTIYF; j_gene: TRBJ1-3; abundance: .; d_gene: .; v_gene: TRBV3-1/TRBV3-2
CDR3nt: TGTGCCAGTAGTATAGGTCGGCAGGGGGATTCACCCCTCCACTTT; CDR3aa: CASSIGRQGDSPLHF; j_gene: TRBJ1-6; abundance: .; d_gene: TRBD1; v_gene: TRBV19
CDR3nt: TGTGCCAGCAGCACGGGGATCGAAAGCGGACCCGGAGAGACCCAGTACTTC; CDR3aa: CASSTGIESGPGETQYF; j_gene: TRBJ2-5; abundance: .; d_gene: .; v_gene: TRBV11-2
CDR3nt: TGCAGCGTAGACCGATCCGGGACTAGCGGGGGGACCAACGCCTACAATGAGCAGTTCTTC; CDR3aa: CSVDRSGTSGGTNAYNEQFF; j_gene: TRBJ2-1; abundance: .; d_gene: TRBD2; v_gene: TRBV29-1